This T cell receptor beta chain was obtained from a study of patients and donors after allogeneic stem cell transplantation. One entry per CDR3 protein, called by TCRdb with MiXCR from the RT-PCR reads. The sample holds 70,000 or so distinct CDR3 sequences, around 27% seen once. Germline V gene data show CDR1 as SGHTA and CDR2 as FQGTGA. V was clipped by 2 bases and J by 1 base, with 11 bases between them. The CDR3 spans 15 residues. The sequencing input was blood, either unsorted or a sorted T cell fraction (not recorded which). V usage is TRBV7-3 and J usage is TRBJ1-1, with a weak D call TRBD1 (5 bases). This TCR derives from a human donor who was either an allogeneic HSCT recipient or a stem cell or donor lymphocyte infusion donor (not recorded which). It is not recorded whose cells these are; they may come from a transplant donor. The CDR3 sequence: CASSLGASANTEAFF. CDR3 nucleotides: TGTGCCAGCAGCTTAGGGGCCAGCGCGAACACTGAAGCTTTCTTT.